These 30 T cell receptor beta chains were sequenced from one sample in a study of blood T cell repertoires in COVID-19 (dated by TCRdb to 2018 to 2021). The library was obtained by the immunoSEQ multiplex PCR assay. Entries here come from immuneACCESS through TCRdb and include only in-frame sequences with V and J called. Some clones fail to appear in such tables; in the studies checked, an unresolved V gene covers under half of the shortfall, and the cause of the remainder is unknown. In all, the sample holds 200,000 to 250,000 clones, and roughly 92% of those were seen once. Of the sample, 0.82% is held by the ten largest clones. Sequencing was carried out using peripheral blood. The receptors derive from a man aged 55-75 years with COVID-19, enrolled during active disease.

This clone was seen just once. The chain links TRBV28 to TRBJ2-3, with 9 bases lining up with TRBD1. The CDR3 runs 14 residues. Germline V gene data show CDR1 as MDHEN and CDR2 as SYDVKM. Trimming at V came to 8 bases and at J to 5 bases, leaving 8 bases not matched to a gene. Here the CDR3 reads CASGSQGAGDTQYF. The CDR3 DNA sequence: TGTGCCAGCGGATCACAGGGGGCGGGAGATACGCAGTATTTT. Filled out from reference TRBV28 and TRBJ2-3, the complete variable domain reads DVKVTQSSRYLVKRTGEKVFLECVQDMDHENMFWYRQDPGLGLRLIYFSYDVKMKEKGDIPEGYSVSREKKERFSLILESASTNQTSMYLCASGSQGAGDTQYFGPGTRLTVL.

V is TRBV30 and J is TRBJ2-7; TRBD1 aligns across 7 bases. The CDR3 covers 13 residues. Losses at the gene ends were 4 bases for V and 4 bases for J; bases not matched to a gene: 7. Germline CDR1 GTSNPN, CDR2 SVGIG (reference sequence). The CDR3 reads CAWMERGLYEQYF. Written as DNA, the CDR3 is TGTGCCTGGATGGAGAGGGGGCTTTACGAGCAGTACTTC.

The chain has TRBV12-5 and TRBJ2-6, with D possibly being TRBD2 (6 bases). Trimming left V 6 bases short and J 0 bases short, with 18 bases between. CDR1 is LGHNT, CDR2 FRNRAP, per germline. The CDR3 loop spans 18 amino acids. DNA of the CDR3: TGTGCTAGTGGCATTGGGGGGAAGGATAGCTCTGGGGCCAACGTCCTGACTTTC. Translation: CASGIGGKDSSGANVLTF.

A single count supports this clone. In DNA form, the CDR3 reads TGTGCCAGCAGCAAGGACTTCTCCGGGGAGCTGTTTTTT. It is translated as CASSKDFSGELFF. The rearrangement joins TRBV5-4 to TRBJ2-2, with D maybe TRBD2 (5 bases). Trimming took 4 bases from V and 6 from J, leaving 10 bases between them. Germline V gene sequence: CDR1 SGHNT, CDR2 YYREEE (reference sequence). There are 13 residues in the CDR3.

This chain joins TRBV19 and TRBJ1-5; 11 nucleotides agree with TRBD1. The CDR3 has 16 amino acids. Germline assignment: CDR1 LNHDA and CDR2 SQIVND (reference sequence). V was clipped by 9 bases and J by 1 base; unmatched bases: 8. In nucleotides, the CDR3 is TGTGCCAGCGCGGACAGGGGGCTGGGGAGCAATCAGCCCCAGCATTTT. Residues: CASADRGLGSNQPQHF.

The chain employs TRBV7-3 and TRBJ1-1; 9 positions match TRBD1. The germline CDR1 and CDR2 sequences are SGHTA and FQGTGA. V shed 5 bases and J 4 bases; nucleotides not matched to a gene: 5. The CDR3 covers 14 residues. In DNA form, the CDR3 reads TGTGCCAGCAGCCCGGGACAGGGCGGCACTGAAGCTTTCTTT. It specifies CASSPGQGGTEAFF. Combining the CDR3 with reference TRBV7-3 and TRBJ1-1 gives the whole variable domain GAGVSQTPSNKVTEKGKYVELRCDPISGHTALYWYRQSLGQGPEFLIYFQGTGAADDSGLPNDRFFAVRPEGSVSTLKIQRTERGDSAVYLCASSPGQGGTEAFFGQGTRLTVV.

The CDR3 sequence: CATSRDMAGAYTF. CDR3 DNA: TGTGCCACCAGCAGAGATATGGCAGGGGCCTACACCTTC. V and J are TRBV15 and TRBJ1-2; D is possibly TRBD1 (6 bases). Germline CDR1 is LNHNV and CDR2 is YYDKDF (reference sequence). The CDR3 length is 13 residues. Trimming removed 0 bases from V and 10 bases from J, with 12 bases in between.

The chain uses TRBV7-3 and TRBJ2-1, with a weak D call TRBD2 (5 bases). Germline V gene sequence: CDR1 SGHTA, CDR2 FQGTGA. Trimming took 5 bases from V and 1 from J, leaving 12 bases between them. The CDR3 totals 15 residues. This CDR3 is CASSPDGVSYNEQFF. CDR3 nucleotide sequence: TGTGCCAGCAGCCCCGACGGGGTATCCTACAATGAGCAGTTCTTC. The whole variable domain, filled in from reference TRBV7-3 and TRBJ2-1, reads GAGVSQTPSNKVTEKGKYVELRCDPISGHTALYWYRQSLGQGPEFLIYFQGTGAADDSGLPNDRFFAVRPEGSVSTLKIQRTERGDSAVYLCASSPDGVSYNEQFFGPGTRLTVL.

CDR3 coding DNA: TGTGCCAGCAGCCCCTTCCGCGGTGGCAAAAACATTCAGTACTTC. It codes for CASSPFRGGKNIQYF. The chain combines TRBV6-5 with TRBJ2-4; D gene unclear. Germline loops: CDR1 MNHEY, CDR2 SVGAGI. The V end was cut by 6 bases, the J end by 3 bases, with 15 bases between. The length of the CDR3 is 15 residues.

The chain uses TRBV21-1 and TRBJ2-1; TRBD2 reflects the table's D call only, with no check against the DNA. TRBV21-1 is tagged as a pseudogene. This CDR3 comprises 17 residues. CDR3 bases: TGTGCCAGCAGCAAAGCGAGGTGCGGGAGGGCTTACAATGAGCAGTTCTTC. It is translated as CASSKARCGRAYNEQFF.

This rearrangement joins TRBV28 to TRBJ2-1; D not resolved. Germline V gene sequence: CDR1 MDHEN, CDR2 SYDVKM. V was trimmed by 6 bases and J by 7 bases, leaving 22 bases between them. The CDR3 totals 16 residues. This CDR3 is CASSPESTFPRNEQFF. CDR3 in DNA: TGTGCCAGCAGCCCGGAGAGCACTTTCCCGCGGAATGAGCAGTTCTTC.

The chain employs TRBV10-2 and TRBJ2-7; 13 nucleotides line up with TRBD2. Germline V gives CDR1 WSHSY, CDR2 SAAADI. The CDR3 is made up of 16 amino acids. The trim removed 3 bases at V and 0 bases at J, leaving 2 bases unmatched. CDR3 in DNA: TGCGCCAGCAGTGATGGGACTAGCGGGGTCTCCTACGAGCAGTACTTC. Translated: CASSDGTSGVSYEQYF.

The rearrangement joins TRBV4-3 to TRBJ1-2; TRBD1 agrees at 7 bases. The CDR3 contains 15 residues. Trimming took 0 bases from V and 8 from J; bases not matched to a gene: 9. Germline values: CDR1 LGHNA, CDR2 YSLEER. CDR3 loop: CASSQDLGQLGGYTF. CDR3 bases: TGCGCCAGCAGCCAAGATCTGGGACAGCTGGGGGGCTACACCTTC.

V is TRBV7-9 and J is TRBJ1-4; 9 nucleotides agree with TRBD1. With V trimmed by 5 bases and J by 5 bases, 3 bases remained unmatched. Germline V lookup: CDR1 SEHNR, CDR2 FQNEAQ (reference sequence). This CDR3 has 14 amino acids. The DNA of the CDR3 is TGTGCCAGCAGCCGGACAGGGGTAAATGAAAAACTGTTTTTT. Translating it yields CASSRTGVNEKLFF.

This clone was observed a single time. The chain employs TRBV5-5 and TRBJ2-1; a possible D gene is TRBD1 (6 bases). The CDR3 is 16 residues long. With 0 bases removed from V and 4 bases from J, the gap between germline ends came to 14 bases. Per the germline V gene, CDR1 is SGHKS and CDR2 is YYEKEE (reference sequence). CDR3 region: CASSLAEVRGYNEQFF. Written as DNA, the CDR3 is TGTGCCAGCAGCTTGGCCGAGGTCAGGGGATACAATGAGCAGTTCTTC.

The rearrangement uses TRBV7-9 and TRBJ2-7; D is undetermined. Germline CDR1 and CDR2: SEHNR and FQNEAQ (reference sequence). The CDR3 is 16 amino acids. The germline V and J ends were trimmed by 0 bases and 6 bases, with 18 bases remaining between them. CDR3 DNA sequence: TGTGCCAGCAGCTTAGCTCCGGGTCTCACTATCGGCGAGCAGTACTTC. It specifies CASSLAPGLTIGEQYF.

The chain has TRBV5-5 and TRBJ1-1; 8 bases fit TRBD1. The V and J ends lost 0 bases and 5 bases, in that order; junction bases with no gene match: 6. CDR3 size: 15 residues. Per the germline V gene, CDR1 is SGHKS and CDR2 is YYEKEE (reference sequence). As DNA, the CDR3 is TGTGCCAGCAGCTTGGAGGCAGGGGGCTTGACTGAAGCTTTCTTT. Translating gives CASSLEAGGLTEAFF.

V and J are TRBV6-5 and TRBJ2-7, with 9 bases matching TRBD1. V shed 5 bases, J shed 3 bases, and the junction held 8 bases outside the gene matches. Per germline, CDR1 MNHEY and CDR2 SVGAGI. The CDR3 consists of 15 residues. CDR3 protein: CASSPPRDRDYEQYF. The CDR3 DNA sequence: TGTGCCAGCAGTCCTCCCCGGGACAGGGACTACGAGCAGTACTTC.

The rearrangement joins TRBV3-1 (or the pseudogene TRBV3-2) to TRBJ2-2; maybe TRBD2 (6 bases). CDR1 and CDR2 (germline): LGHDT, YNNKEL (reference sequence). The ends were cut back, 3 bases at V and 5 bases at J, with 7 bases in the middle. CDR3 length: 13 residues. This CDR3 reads CASSQGRTGELFF. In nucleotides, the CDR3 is TGTGCCAGCAGCCAGGGGAGGACCGGGGAGCTGTTTTTT.

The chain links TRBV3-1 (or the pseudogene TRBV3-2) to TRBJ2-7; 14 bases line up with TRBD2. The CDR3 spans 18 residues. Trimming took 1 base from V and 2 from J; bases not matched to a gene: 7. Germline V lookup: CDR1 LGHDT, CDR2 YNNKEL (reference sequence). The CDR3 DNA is TGTGCCAGCAGCCAAGCCCTTGGGACTAGCGGGAGTCCCTACGAGCAGTACTTC. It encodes CASSQALGTSGSPYEQYF.

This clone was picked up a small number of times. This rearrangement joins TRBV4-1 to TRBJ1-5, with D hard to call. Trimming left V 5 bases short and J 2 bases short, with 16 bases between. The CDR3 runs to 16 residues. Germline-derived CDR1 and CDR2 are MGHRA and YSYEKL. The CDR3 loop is CASSARLTGGNQPQHF. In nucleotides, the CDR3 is TGCGCCAGCAGCGCGCGACTCACGGGAGGCAATCAGCCCCAGCATTTT.

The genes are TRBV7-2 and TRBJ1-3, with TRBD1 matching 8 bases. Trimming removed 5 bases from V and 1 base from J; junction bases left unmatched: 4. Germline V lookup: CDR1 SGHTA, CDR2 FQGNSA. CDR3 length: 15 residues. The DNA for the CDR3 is TGTGCCAGCAGCGGACAGGGATTGTCTGGAAACACCATATATTTT. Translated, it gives CASSGQGLSGNTIYF.

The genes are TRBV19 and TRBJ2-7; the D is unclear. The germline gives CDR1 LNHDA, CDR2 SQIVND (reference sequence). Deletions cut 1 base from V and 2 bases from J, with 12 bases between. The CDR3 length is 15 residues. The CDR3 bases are TGTGCCAGTAGTATAGTGTGGAGTAGAGCCTACGAGCAGTACTTC. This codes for CASSIVWSRAYEQYF.

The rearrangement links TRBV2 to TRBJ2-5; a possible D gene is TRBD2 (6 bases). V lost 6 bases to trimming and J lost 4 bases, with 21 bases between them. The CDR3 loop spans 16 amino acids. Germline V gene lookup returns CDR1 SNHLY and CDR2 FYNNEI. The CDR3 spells CASSPKEPYSGETQYF. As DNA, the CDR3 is TGTGCCAGCAGCCCAAAGGAGCCCTATAGCGGAGAGACCCAGTACTTC.

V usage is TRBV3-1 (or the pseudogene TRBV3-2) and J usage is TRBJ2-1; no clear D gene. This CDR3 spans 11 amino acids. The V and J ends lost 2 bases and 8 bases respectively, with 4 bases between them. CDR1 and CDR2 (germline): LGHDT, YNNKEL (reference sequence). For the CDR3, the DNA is TGTGCCAGCAGCCAACACTATGAGCAGTTCTTC. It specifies CASSQHYEQFF.

CDR3 coding DNA: TGTGCCAGCAGCGTAGAGGGGAATAGCAATCAGCCCCAGCATTTT. Its protein is CASSVEGNSNQPQHF. V gene TRBV9 combines with J gene TRBJ1-5; maybe TRBD1 (5 bases). The CDR3 is 15 residues long. V lost 0 bases and J lost 0, with 7 bases in between. Germline V gene data show CDR1 as SGDLS and CDR2 as YYNGEE. Full variable domain (missing parts from reference TRBV9 and TRBJ1-5): DSGVTQTPKHLITATGQRVTLRCSPRSGDLSVYWYQQSLDQGLQFLIQYYNGEERAKGNILERFSAQQFPDLHSELNLSSLELGDSALYFCASSVEGNSNQPQHFGDGTRLSIL.

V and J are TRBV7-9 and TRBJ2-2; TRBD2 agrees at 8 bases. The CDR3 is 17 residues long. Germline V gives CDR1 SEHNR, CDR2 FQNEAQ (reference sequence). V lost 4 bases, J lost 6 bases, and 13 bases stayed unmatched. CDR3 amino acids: CASSSFGVAGSPGELFF. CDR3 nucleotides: TGTGCCAGCAGCTCCTTTGGGGTAGCGGGGAGCCCCGGGGAGCTGTTTTTT.

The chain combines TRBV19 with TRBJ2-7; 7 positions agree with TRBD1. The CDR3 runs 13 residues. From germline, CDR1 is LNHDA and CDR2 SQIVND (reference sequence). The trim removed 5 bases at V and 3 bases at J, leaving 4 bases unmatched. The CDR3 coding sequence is TGTGCCAGTAGTCCCGGACAGGTCTACGAGCAGTACTTC. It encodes CASSPGQVYEQYF.

This chain's CDR3 is CASSVQAGAYNEQFF. As DNA, the CDR3 is TGTGCCAGCAGCGTCCAAGCGGGAGCTTACAATGAGCAGTTCTTC. The chain employs TRBV9 and TRBJ2-1; 8 bases map to TRBD2. This CDR3 spans 15 amino acids. V gave up 2 bases and J gave up 4 bases; unmatched junction bases: 5. Germline V gene data show CDR1 as SGDLS and CDR2 as YYNGEE.

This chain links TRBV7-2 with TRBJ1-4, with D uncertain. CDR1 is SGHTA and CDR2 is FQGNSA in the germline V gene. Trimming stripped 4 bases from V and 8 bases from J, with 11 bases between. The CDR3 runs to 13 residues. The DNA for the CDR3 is TGTGCCAGCAGCTCCAGAGGTTGGGAAAAACTGTTTTTT. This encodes CASSSRGWEKLFF.